A selection of T cell receptor beta chains follows, all from one sample in a study of shared clonotypes between healthy human individuals. Measured with immunoSEQ multiplex PCR; TCRdb has only the in-frame clones, and not every one. This table holds 2 million to 2.5 million clones, 80% to 95% found once. What was sequenced was naive CD4+ T cells from PBMCs. The receptors originated from a man aged 18 to 30 in good health. Some clones in this sample may be carry-over from other donors' samples. Each CDR3 is given with its conserved first and last residue. A D gene is named only where the DNA matches it firmly. Size values are once, few and many counts, or a class for expanded clones, and some rows have none.

- TRBD2 TRBJ2-3 TRBV11-2 16 CASSLDLAGGADTQYF TGTGCCAGCAGCTTAGATTTAGCGGGAGGGGCAGATACGCAGTATTTT
- - TRBJ1-2 TRBV14 15 CASSHFGRSGNGYTF TGTGCCAGCAGCCATTTCGGCCGGTCTGGGAATGGCTACACCTTC
- - TRBJ2-6 TRBV5-6 15 CASSPGISGANVLTF TGTGCCAGCAGCCCTGGCATCTCTGGGGCCAACGTCCTGACTTTC
- - TRBJ1-2 TRBV13 13 CASSLGLRGGYTF TGTGCCAGCAGCTTAGGGCTAAGGGGTGGCTACACCTTC
- TRBD2 TRBJ2-1 TRBV5-1 14 CATRPIAGYNEQFF TGCGCCACTAGACCTATAGCGGGCTACAATGAGCAGTTCTTC
- - TRBJ1-1 TRBV4-3 13 CASSRQRGTEAFF TGCGCCAGCAGCCGGCAAAGGGGAACTGAAGCTTTCTTT
- - TRBJ2-2 TRBV7-3 15 CASSLVPQNTGELFF TGTGCCAGCAGCTTAGTGCCCCAGAACACCGGGGAGCTGTTTTTT
few TRBD1 TRBJ2-4 TRBV10-1 11 CAEHRGRVGYF TGCGCCGAACACAGGGGGCGCGTTGGATACTTC
- TRBD2 TRBJ2-1 TRBV7-9 16 CASSLGLAGFDNEQFF TGTGCCAGCAGCCTAGGACTAGCGGGATTCGACAATGAGCAGTTCTTC
- TRBD1 TRBJ2-5 TRBV5-1 14 CASSLGFRGETQYF TGCGCCAGCAGCTTAGGTTTCAGGGGGGAGACCCAGTACTTC
- - TRBJ2-7 TRBV10-1 13 CASRAGEGYEQYF TGCGCCAGCAGAGCAGGGGAGGGCTACGAGCAGTACTTC
- - TRBJ1-5 TRBV10-3 15 CAIPKVRVSNQPQHF TGTGCCATCCCTAAAGTCCGGGTGAGCAATCAGCCCCAGCATTTT
- - TRBJ2-7 TRBV27 12 CASSLTGHEQYF TGTGCCAGCAGTTTAACAGGGCACGAGCAGTACTTC
- TRBD1 TRBJ1-3 TRBV2 14 CASTLTGIGNTIYF TGTGCCAGCACCCTGACAGGGATCGGAAACACCATATATTTT
- - TRBJ1-1 TRBV6-5 15 CASSYQGHLNTEAFF TGTGCCAGCAGTTATCAGGGCCATCTAAACACTGAAGCTTTCTTT
- TRBD2 TRBJ2-1 TRBV5-1 20 CASSLVGTSGSGGRDNEQFF TGCGCCAGCAGCTTGGTAGGGACTAGCGGGAGTGGGGGTAGGGACAATGAGCAGTTCTTC
- - TRBJ2-1 TRBV30 12 CAWLPGYNEQFF TGTGCCTGGCTTCCAGGGTACAATGAGCAGTTCTTC
- TRBD1 TRBJ1-2 TRBV5-4 18 CASSFGAGTGSRYYGYTF TGTGCCAGCAGCTTCGGTGCCGGGACAGGCTCCCGTTACTATGGCTACACCTTC
- TRBD1 TRBJ2-7 TRBV10-1 14 CASSAWDSAYEQYF TGCGCCAGCAGTGCATGGGACAGCGCCTACGAGCAGTACTTC
- - TRBJ1-5 TRBV13 13 CASSLGMGQPQHF TGTGCCAGCAGCTTAGGAATGGGACAGCCCCAGCATTTT
- TRBD1 TRBJ1-2 TRBV5-4 14 CASSARTGLDGYTF TGTGCCAGCAGCGCCCGGACAGGGTTGGATGGCTACACCTTC
few - TRBJ2-2 TRBV2 15 CASSEVELYTGELFF TGTGCCAGCAGTGAAGTCGAACTCTACACCGGGGAGCTGTTTTTT
- TRBD2 TRBJ2-1 TRBV7-6 15 CASSKGLAEDNEQFF TGTGCCAGCAGCAAGGGACTAGCGGAGGACAATGAGCAGTTCTTC
- - TRBJ1-2 TRBV5-5 15 CASSEQGGGDYGYTF TGTGCCAGCAGCGAGCAGGGAGGAGGGGACTATGGCTACACCTTC
once - TRBJ1-1 TRBV7-2 14 CASSLALENTEAFF TGTGCCAGCAGCTTAGCGCTGGAGAACACTGAAGCTTTCTTT
once - TRBJ1-1 TRBV9 15 CASSVAGGGGTEAFF TGTGCCAGCAGCGTAGCTGGGGGAGGGGGCACTGAAGCTTTCTTT
- - TRBJ2-5 TRBV5-1 14 CASSYIIGQETQYF TGCGCCAGCAGCTATATCATAGGGCAAGAGACCCAGTACTTC
- TRBD1 TRBJ1-5 TRBV5-1 15 CASSHGTGSNQPQHF TGCGCCAGCAGCCACGGGACAGGGAGTAATCAGCCCCAGCATTTT
- - TRBJ2-1 TRBV28 18 CASRSKAGGRGSYNEQFF TGTGCCAGCAGGTCAAAGGCAGGAGGACGGGGCTCCTACAATGAGCAGTTCTTC
- TRBD1 TRBJ2-7 TRBV5-1 16 CASSLMGTGGANEQYF TGCGCCAGCAGCTTAATGGGAACAGGGGGCGCGAACGAGCAGTACTTC
once - TRBJ2-7 TRBV28 12 CASSPNPYEQYF TGTGCCAGCAGTCCGAATCCCTACGAGCAGTACTTC
- TRBD1 TRBJ2-7 TRBV5-6 16 CASSLVIPGQGYEQYF TGTGCCAGCAGCTTGGTAATCCCGGGACAGGGCTACGAGCAGTACTTC
- - TRBJ1-5 TRBV7-3 15 CASSPGGQPNQPQHF TGTGCCAGCAGCCCAGGAGGACAGCCCAATCAGCCCCAGCATTTT
- - TRBJ2-4 TRBV6-6 13 CASSYAPKNIQYF TGTGCCAGCAGTTACGCGCCCAAAAACATTCAGTACTTC
- - TRBJ2-7 TRBV13 14 CASSPGLLSYEQYF TGTGCCAGCAGCCCCGGACTCCTCTCCTACGAGCAGTACTTC
- - TRBJ1-1 TRBV5-4 15 CASSQVQGMNTEAFF TGTGCCAGCAGCCAAGTGCAGGGAATGAACACTGAAGCTTTCTTT
- TRBD1 TRBJ1-1 TRBV5-1 14 CASSADRGSTEAFF TGCGCCAGCAGCGCGGACAGGGGTAGCACTGAAGCTTTCTTT
- - TRBJ2-7 TRBV5-1 14 CASSLIAGPYEQYF TGCGCCAGCAGCTTGATTGCGGGACCCTACGAGCAGTACTTC
- - TRBJ1-3 TRBV5-1 14 CASSGGLSGNTIYF TGCGCCAGCAGCGGGGGCCTCTCTGGAAACACCATATATTTT
- - TRBJ2-2 TRBV7-9 13 CASSVTITGELFF TGTGCCAGCAGCGTTACTATCACCGGGGAGCTGTTTTTT
- - TRBJ2-7 TRBV28 16 CASSSTTYRIAYEQYF TGTGCCAGCAGCTCCACTACCTACAGGATAGCCTACGAGCAGTACTTC
- TRBD1 TRBJ1-1 TRBV5-1 13 CASGQQGSTEAFF TGCGCCAGTGGGCAACAGGGGAGCACTGAAGCTTTCTTT